The present entry profiles one TCR beta chain with its context. No conserved phenylalanine or tryptophan is present at the end of the CDR3, so a read error is the likely explanation. This entry comes from a study of Graves' ophthalmopathy and Graves' hyperthyroidism. RNA transcripts provided the template for amplifying TCR beta CDR3 regions. Investigators did first-round RT-PCR with HTBI primers, then second-round multiplex PCR. One entry per CDR3 protein results from TCRdb running MiXCR on the multiplex PCR reads. Among 150,000 or so distinct CDR3 sequences listed, approximately 40% were seen once. Moderate-to-severe activity, CAS ≥3, NOSPECS ≥4 and a duration under 3 months were seen in donors with ophthalmopathy. Trimming left V 7 bases short and J 5 bases short, with 17 bases between. The V gene's germline CDR1 is MNHEY and CDR2 SVGAGI. CDR3 length: 14 residues.

Sequencing input: peripheral blood. The rearrangement joins TRBV6-5 to TRBJ2-5; maybe TRBD1 (5 bases). This sequence was found in a man aged 25-45 years with Graves' ophthalmopathy. CDR3 nucleotide sequence: TGTGCCAGCATTTCAGCAGGGATAGAGGAGACCCAGTACCTG. Translation: CASISAGIEETQYL.